These 23 T cell receptor beta chains share one sample of origin, sequenced in a study of T-cell reconstitution after alpha-beta-depleted transplantation in children. Preparing the TCRbeta library involved the use of unique molecular identifiers. TCRdb re-derived calls from the PCR reads in MiXCR, one entry per CDR3 protein. The profile shows over 300,000 distinct CDR3 sequences, 10% of them singletons. Here the sequenced sample was PBMCs from the stem cell graft donor, taken from the stem cell graft. These receptor sequences come from a human donor who donated a stem cell graft to a child with acute lymphoblastic leukemia.

This chain joins TRBV20-1 and TRBJ1-5, with no clear D. There are 8 residues in the CDR3. The germline V gene encodes CDR1 DFQATT and CDR2 SNEGSKA (reference sequence). CDR3 nucleotide sequence: TGCAGCCCGCGGCCCCAGCATTTT. Translating gives CSPRPQHF.

The chain uses TRBV5-1 and TRBJ2-1, with 9 bases matching TRBD1. Losses at the gene ends were 4 bases for V and 10 bases for J; bases not matched to a gene: 6. The CDR3 is 13 amino acids. The germline V gene has CDR1 SGHRS and CDR2 YFSETQ. The CDR3 is CASSGTGMGEQFF. DNA of the CDR3: TGCGCCAGCAGCGGGACAGGGATGGGGGAGCAGTTCTTC.

This clonotype was counted only a few times. The V and J genes are TRBV4-1 and TRBJ2-5; D is possibly TRBD1 (6 bases). Germline CDR1 is MGHRA and CDR2 is YSYEKL. The V end lost 1 base, the J end lost 9 bases, and 15 bases lay between the germline ends. This CDR3 is built from 14 residues. Written as DNA, the CDR3 is TGCGCCAGCAGCCAAGGGGACACCGCCATGGCCCAGTACTTC. Residues: CASSQGDTAMAQYF.

Ten or more counts support this clonotype. The CDR3 reads CASSRHRGAGTGELFF. In DNA, the CDR3 is TGTGCCAGCAGTCGACACAGGGGCGCCGGCACCGGGGAGCTGTTTTTT. The chain has TRBV28 and TRBJ2-2; 7 nucleotides line up with TRBD1. Germline CDR1 is MDHEN and CDR2 is SYDVKM. J lost 4 bases, V lost 5 bases, and 10 bases had no gene match. This CDR3 comprises 16 residues.

The table lists this clonotype with a few counts. This sequence joins TRBV7-9 and TRBJ2-1, with TRBD2 identical over 10 bases. The CDR3 runs to 17 residues. Looked up from germline, CDR1 is SEHNR and CDR2 is FQNEAQ (reference sequence). V trimming: 4 bases; J trimming: 0 bases; junction bases outside the gene matches: 6. The CDR3 reads CASSSLLAGGSYNEQFF. CDR3 coding DNA: TGTGCCAGCAGCTCTCTCTTAGCGGGAGGCTCCTACAATGAGCAGTTCTTC.

The chain couples TRBV7-3 to TRBJ2-1; no firm D call. CDR3 length equals 13 residues. Germline assignment: CDR1 SGHTA and CDR2 FQGTGA. Trimming took 5 bases from V and 6 from J, leaving 11 bases between them. CDR3 nucleotide sequence: TGTGCCAGCAGCCCTCTGGCGTCCAATGAGCAGTTCTTC. Amino acid sequence: CASSPLASNEQFF.

The chain's CDR3 is CASSSYRGLSYEQYF. The CDR3 DNA sequence: TGTGCCAGCTCATCCTACAGGGGACTTTCCTACGAGCAGTACTTC. The rearrangement joins TRBV18 to TRBJ2-7; D is perhaps TRBD1 (7 bases). This CDR3 has 15 residues. V was trimmed by 5 bases and J by 1 base, leaving 15 bases between them. Germline CDR1 is KGHSH and CDR2 is LQKENI.

The rearrangement uses TRBV12-3 or TRBV12-4 and TRBJ1-2, with a tentative D call TRBD1 (5 bases). The CDR3 loop spans 14 amino acids. The V end lost 2 bases, the J end lost 3 bases, and 10 bases lay between the germline ends. The chain's CDR3 is CASSLRGLDYGYTF. CDR3 bases: TGTGCCAGCAGTTTAAGGGGATTGGACTATGGCTACACCTTC.

This clonotype was counted only a few times. The chain joins TRBV5-6 to TRBJ2-3, with D perhaps assigned TRBD1 or TRBD2 (5 bases each). V lost 6 bases and J 6 bases, leaving 17 bases between the germline ends. Per germline, CDR1 SGHDT and CDR2 YYEEEE. The length of the CDR3 is 14 residues. The CDR3, as DNA: TGTGCCAGCACCCAAAGGGGACGCGGCGATACGCAGTATTTT. Translation gives CASTQRGRGDTQYF.

This clonotype was detected many times. The genes are TRBV7-2 and TRBJ2-6, with 10 bases matching TRBD1. The length of the CDR3 is 17 residues. The V segment lost 5 bases and the J segment 1 base; nucleotides outside the gene matches: 5. CDR1 and CDR2 (germline): SGHTA, FQGNSA. CDR3 DNA sequence: TGTGCCAGCAGCATTGACAGGGGGCGTTCTGGGGCCAACGTCCTGACTTTC. Translation gives CASSIDRGRSGANVLTF.

Many counts were recorded for this clonotype. V and J are TRBV7-2 and TRBJ2-3; no clear D. Per the germline V gene, CDR1 is SGHTA and CDR2 is FQGNSA. The CDR3 consists of 14 residues. The germline V and J ends were trimmed by 5 bases and 4 bases, with 13 bases remaining between them. The CDR3, as DNA: TGTGCCAGCAGCCCCTATTTCAGCCCAGATACGCAGTATTTT. Protein product: CASSPYFSPDTQYF.

V gene TRBV18 combines with J gene TRBJ2-3; no clear D gene. Germline CDR1 is KGHSH and CDR2 is LQKENI. Trimming pared 1 base from V and 4 bases from J, leaving 3 bases between. The CDR3 has 12 residues. This CDR3 is CASSPRADTQYF. The CDR3 coding sequence is TGTGCCAGCTCACCACGGGCAGATACGCAGTATTTT.

The J gene is TRBJ2-1, the V gene TRBV5-1; TRBD2 matches at 13 bases. From germline, CDR1 is SGHRS and CDR2 YFSETQ. Germline trimming cut 5 bases from V and 0 bases from J; bases unmatched to any gene: 8. The length of the CDR3 is 18 residues. The CDR3 spells CASRAGTSGESSYNEQFF. The CDR3 DNA is TGCGCCAGCAGAGCCGGGACTAGCGGGGAGAGCTCCTACAATGAGCAGTTCTTC.

This clonotype was seen many times. J is TRBJ2-3 and V is TRBV2; TRBD2 matches at 12 bases. This CDR3 spans 16 amino acids. The germline V gene encodes CDR1 SNHLY and CDR2 FYNNEI. The ends lost 3 bases at V and 5 bases at J; junction bases unmatched: 6. The CDR3 DNA reads as TGTGCCAGCAGTGAGGCACTAGCGGGAGGTAGAGATACGCAGTATTTT. It is translated as CASSEALAGGRDTQYF.

This clonotype was seen repeatedly, ten times or more. V and J are TRBV4-2 and TRBJ2-7, with TRBD2 identical over 14 bases. CDR1 and CDR2 (germline): LGHNA, YNFKEQ. The ends lost 4 bases at V and 3 bases at J; junction bases unmatched: 5. This CDR3 has 16 amino acids. The CDR3 DNA sequence: TGTGCCAGCAGCCCTTCGGGACTAGCGGGAGACTACGAGCAGTACTTC. It translates to CASSPSGLAGDYEQYF.

This clonotype was observed many times. V gene TRBV20-1 combines with J gene TRBJ2-3; D perhaps matches TRBD2 (6 bases). The CDR3 runs to 15 residues. CDR1 is DFQATT and CDR2 is SNEGSKA in the germline V gene (reference sequence). With 1 base removed from V and 0 bases from J, the gap between germline ends came to 11 bases. The CDR3 sequence: CSARVGGTSTDTQYF. CDR3 nucleotides: TGCAGTGCTAGAGTTGGCGGGACTAGCACAGATACGCAGTATTTT.

This clonotype was picked up a small number of times. The rearrangement uses TRBV29-1 and TRBJ2-5; unclear D gene. V lost 4 bases, J lost 5 bases, and 14 bases lay in between. The CDR3 extends over 13 amino acids. Germline assignment: CDR1 SQVTM and CDR2 ANQGSEA. CDR3 DNA: TGCAGCGTTGGCCCCACCGTTGGGGAGACCCAGTACTTC. Its protein product is CSVGPTVGETQYF.

This clonotype came up many times. The chain uses TRBV5-1 and TRBJ2-3; unclear D gene. This CDR3 is 13 amino acids long. Germline V gives CDR1 SGHRS, CDR2 YFSETQ. Trimming cost V 4 bases and J 4 bases, with 10 bases left between them. The CDR3 DNA follows: TGCGCCAGCAGCCCAAATTCCCCAGATACGCAGTATTTT. This gives the protein CASSPNSPDTQYF.

This chain uses TRBV5-1 with TRBJ2-7; D not resolved. CDR3 length equals 13 residues. CDR1 is SGHRS, CDR2 YFSETQ, per germline. V lost 5 bases and J 0 bases, leaving 9 bases between the germline ends. DNA for the CDR3: TGCGCCAGCAGTGGGCAGCTCTCCTACGAGCAGTACTTC. Protein: CASSGQLSYEQYF.

The chain uses TRBV2 and TRBJ2-7; the D gene is possibly TRBD2 (5 bases). Germline CDR1 reads SNHLY; CDR2 reads FYNNEI. CDR3 length: 12 residues. Trimming removed 7 bases from V and 3 bases from J, with 10 bases in between. CDR3: CASTETNYEQYF. The CDR3, as DNA: TGTGCCAGCACGGAGACTAACTACGAGCAGTACTTC.

The rearrangement links TRBV6-2 or TRBV6-3 to TRBJ1-2; D ambiguous. The CDR3 covers 15 residues. Germline CDR1 MNHEY, CDR2 SVGEGT. V was cut by 8 bases and J by 0 bases, with 16 bases left in between. The CDR3 here is CASSRSRPSNYGYTF. The CDR3 DNA reads as TGTGCCAGCTCCCGGTCGAGGCCGTCTAACTATGGCTACACCTTC.

The V and J genes are TRBV5-1 and TRBJ2-3; 12 positions agree with TRBD2. V was clipped by 5 bases and J by 3 bases; unmatched bases: 13. The CDR3 is 18 amino acids. Germline V lookup: CDR1 SGHRS, CDR2 YFSETQ. CDR3 DNA sequence: TGCGCCAGCAGGTCGAGACTAGCGGGAGCTAGTAGGACAGATACGCAGTATTTT. This gives the protein CASRSRLAGASRTDTQYF.

The table lists this clonotype with a few counts. The chain joins TRBV5-1 to TRBJ2-2; possibly TRBD2 for D (5 bases). CDR1 SGHRS and CDR2 YFSETQ come from the germline V gene. Trimming removed 7 bases from V and 3 bases from J, with 10 bases in between. The CDR3 length is 13 residues. The DNA for the CDR3 is TGCGCCAGCCGCGTCGGGGACACCGGGGAGCTGTTTTTT. Its protein product is CASRVGDTGELFF.